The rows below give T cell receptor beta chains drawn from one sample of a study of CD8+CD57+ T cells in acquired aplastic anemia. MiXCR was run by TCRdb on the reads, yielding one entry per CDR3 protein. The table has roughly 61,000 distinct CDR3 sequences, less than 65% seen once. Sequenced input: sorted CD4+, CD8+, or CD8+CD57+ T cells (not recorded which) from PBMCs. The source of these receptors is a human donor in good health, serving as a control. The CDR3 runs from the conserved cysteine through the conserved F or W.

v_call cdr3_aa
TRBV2 CASTGTEAFF
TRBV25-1 CASSGQDSGTQGDTQYF
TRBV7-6 CASGLGAPDRGGTDTQYF
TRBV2 CASRPWTGLNEQFF
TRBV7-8 CASSLTGTGREQYF
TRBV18 CASSPPDRALYGHTF
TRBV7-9 CASSPARNEQFF
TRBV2 CASSGLTGGGYGYTF
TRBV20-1 CSASPLVYSGANVLTF
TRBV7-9 CASSPYSGADYGYTF
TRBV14 CASSQARSPLHF
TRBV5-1 CASSLVPGSTDTQYF
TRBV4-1 CASSPVTLRQGALGANVLTF
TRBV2 CASRGTGGNNEQFF
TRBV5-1 CASSLDGTASQPQHF
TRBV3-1 CASTSLALANTGELFF
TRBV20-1 CSATGTSGKYEQYF
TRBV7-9 CATIRADEQYF